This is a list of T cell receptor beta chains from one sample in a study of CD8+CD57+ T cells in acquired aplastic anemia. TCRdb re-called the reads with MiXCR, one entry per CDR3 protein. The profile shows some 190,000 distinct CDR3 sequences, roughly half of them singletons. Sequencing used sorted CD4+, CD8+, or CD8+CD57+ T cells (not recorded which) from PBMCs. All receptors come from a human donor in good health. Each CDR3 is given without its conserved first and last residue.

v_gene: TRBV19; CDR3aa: ASSILGSGANVLT
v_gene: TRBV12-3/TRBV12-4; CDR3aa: ASRKGHSSYEQY
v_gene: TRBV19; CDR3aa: ASSIDSYEQY
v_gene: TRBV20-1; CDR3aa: SADTANTGELF
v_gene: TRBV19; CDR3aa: ASSSQGRGGDGYT
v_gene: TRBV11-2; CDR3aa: ASSLKQPTQY
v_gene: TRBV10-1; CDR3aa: ASSESAGDSSYEQY
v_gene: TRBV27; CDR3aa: ASSFQGSGEKLF
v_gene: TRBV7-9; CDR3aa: ASSKDRVLTGSPLH
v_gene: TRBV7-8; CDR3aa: ASSLGSPLH
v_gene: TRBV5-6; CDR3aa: ASSFYGSSYNSPLH
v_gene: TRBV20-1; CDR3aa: SAIKGTDSSLADTQY
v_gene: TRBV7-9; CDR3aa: ASSRTPGGPETQY
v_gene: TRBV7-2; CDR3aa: ASSLAGLRTDTQY
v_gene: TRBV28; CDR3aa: ASSTGTGNF